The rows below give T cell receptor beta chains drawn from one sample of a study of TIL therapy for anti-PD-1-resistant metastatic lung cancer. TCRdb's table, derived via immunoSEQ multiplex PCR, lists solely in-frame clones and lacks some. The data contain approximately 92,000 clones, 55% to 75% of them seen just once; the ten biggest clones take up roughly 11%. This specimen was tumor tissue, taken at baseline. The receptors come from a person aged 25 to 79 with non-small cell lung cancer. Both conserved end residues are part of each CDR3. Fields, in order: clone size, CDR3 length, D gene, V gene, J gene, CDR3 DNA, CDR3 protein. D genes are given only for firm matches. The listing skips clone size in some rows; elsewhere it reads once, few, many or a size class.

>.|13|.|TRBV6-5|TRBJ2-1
TGTGCCAGCAGTTTGAGACTTTACAATGAGCAGTTCTTC
CASSLRLYNEQFF
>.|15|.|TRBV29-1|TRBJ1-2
TGCAGCGTTGAACCCACAGCTCAAATCTCATATGGCTACACCTTC
CSVEPTAQISYGYTF
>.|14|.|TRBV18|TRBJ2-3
TGTGCCAGCTCACCACAGACCTCCACAGATACGCAGTATTTT
CASSPQTSTDTQYF
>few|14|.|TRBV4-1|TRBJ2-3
TGCGCCAGCAGCCCCTTTGGGGGCACAGATACGCAGTATTTT
CASSPFGGTDTQYF
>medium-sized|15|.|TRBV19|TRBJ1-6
TGTGCCAGTAACCCGGGTGCGGAAAGAAATTCACCCCTCCACTTT
CASNPGAERNSPLHF
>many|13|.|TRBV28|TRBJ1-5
TGTGCCAGCAGTTTGCCCGGGGATCAGCCCCAGCATTTT
CASSLPGDQPQHF
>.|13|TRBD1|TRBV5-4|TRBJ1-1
TGTGCCAGCAGCTCGGACAGGGGCACTGAAGCTTTCTTT
CASSSDRGTEAFF
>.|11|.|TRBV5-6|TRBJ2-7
TGTGCCAGCAGCCGCCACGGCGAGCAGTACTTC
CASSRHGEQYF
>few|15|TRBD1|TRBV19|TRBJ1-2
TGTGCCAGTAGTATAGATCGGACAGGCCATGGTGGCTACACCTTC
CASSIDRTGHGGYTF
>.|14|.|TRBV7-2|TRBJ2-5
TGTGCCAGCAGCCAGGGGAGAGCCCAAGAGACCCAGTACTTC
CASSQGRAQETQYF
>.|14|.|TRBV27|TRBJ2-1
TGTGCCAGCAGTTTATCGAGTAGTGACAATGAGCAGTTCTTC
CASSLSSSDNEQFF
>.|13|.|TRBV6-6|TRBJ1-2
TGTGCCAGCAGTTGGACAGAACAGGACGGCTACACCTTC
CASSWTEQDGYTF
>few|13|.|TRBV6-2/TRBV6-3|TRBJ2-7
TGTGCCAGCAGTCCCGGGACACTCTACGAGCAGTACTTC
CASSPGTLYEQYF
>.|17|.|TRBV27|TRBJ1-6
TGTGCCAGCAGTTTGGGCTATGCAGCCATAGGAAATTCACCCCTCCACTTT
CASSLGYAAIGNSPLHF
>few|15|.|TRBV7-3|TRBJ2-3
TGTGCCAGCAGCTTGCAGGGCGCGGGTTCAGATACGCAGTATTTT
CASSLQGAGSDTQYF
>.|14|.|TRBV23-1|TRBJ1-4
TGCGCCAGCAAACTGGCAGGGGTCAGGGAAAAACTGTTTTTT
CASKLAGVREKLFF
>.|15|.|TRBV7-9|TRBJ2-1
TGTGCCAGCAGCTTAGGGCAGGGCTCCTACAATGAGCAGTTCTTC
CASSLGQGSYNEQFF
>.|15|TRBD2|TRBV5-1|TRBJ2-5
TGCGCCAGCAGCCCCGGGAGGGGATACGGAGAGACCCAGTACTTC
CASSPGRGYGETQYF
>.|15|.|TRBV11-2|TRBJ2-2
TGTGCCAGCAGCTTAGAAACGGGATACACCGGGGAGCTGTTTTTT
CASSLETGYTGELFF
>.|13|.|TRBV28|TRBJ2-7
TGTGCCAGCAGTACACTAGCTGGCTACGAGCAGTACTTC
CASSTLAGYEQYF
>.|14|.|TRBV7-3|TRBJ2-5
TGTGCCAGCAGCTTAGCGGGGGCAGGGGAGACCCAGTACTTC
CASSLAGAGETQYF
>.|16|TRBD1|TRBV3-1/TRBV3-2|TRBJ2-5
TGTGCCAGCAGCATCTCCGTGGACAGGGCACAAGAGACCCAGTACTTC
CASSISVDRAQETQYF
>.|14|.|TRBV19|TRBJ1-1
TGTGCCAGTAGCCATGGGAACACGCCTGGGGAAGCTTTCTTT
CASSHGNTPGEAFF
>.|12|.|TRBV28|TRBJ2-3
TGTGCCAGCAGTTCTGGAACGCCATCGCAGTATTTT
CASSSGTPSQYF
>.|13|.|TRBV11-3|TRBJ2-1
TGTGCCAGCAGCCCTCACCAGGGCGGTGAGCAGTTCTTC
CASSPHQGGEQFF
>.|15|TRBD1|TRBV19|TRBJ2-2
TGTGCCAGCACAGGGGAAGTCGTTAACACCGGGGAGCTGTTTTTT
CASTGEVVNTGELFF
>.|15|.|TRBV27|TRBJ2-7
TGTGCCAGCAGTTTATTGGCGGACCGCTCCTACGAGCAGTACTTC
CASSLLADRSYEQYF
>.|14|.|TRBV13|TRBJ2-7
TGTGCCAGCAGCCCGAACCACCTACCCTACGAGCAGTACTTC
CASSPNHLPYEQYF
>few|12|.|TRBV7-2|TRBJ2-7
TGTGCCAGCAGCCGGGTCTACTACGAGCAGTACTTC
CASSRVYYEQYF
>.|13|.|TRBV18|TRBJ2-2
TGTGCCAGCTCACCCGTGAACACCGGGGAGCTGTTTTTT
CASSPVNTGELFF
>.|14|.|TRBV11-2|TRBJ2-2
TGTGCCAGCAGCTTGGCTCTAGGAACCGGGGAGCTGTTTTTT
CASSLALGTGELFF
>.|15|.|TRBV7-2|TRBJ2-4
TGTGCCAGCAGCTTACAGGGGTTAGCCAAAAACATTCAGTACTTC
CASSLQGLAKNIQYF
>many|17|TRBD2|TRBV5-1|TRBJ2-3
TGCGCCAGCAGCTTGGGTTCTAGCGGGGCTAGCACAGATACGCAGTATTTT
CASSLGSSGASTDTQYF
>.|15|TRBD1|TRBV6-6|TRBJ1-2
TGTGCCAGCAGATCCGGACAGGCCCTACTCTATGGCTACACCTTC
CASRSGQALLYGYTF
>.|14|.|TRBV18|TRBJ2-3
TGTGCCAGCTCACGGGGCAACCCCACAGATACGCAGTATTTT
CASSRGNPTDTQYF
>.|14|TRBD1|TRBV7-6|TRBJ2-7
TGTGCCAGCAGCTCCCGACAGGGGAGCTACGAGCAGTACTTC
CASSSRQGSYEQYF
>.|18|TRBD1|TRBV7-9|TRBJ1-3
TGTGCCAGCAGCAAACAGGGGGCTCTAATCGTCTCTGGAAACACCATATATTTT
CASSKQGALIVSGNTIYF